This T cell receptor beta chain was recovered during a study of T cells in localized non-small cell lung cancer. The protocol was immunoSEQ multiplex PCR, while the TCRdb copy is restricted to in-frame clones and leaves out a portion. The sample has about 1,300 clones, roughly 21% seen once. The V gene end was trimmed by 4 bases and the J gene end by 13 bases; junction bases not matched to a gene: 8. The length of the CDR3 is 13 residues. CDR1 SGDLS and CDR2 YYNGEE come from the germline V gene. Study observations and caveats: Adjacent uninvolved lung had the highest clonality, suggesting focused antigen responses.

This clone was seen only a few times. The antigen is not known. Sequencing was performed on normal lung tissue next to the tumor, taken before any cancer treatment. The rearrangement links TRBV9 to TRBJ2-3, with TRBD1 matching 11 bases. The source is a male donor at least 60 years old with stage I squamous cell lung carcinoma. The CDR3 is CASSRIGQGAEYF. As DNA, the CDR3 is TGTGCCAGCAGCCGGATCGGACAGGGGGCAGAGTATTTT.